A single sample is the source of the 26 T cell receptor beta chains below, sequenced in a study of T cells in Graves' hyperthyroidism and ophthalmopathy. There were TCR beta CDR3 regions amplified from RNA transcripts. A first-round RT-PCR of the TCR CDR3 used the HTBI primer set. From the multiplex PCR reads, TCRdb called clonotypes with MiXCR, one entry per CDR3 protein. The data show 350,000 to 400,000 distinct CDR3 sequences, approximately 15% seen once. The sample consisted of blood. All receptors derive from a woman aged 55-70 years with Graves' hyperthyroidism.

This clonotype has at least ten counts. The chain carries TRBV12-3 or TRBV12-4 and TRBJ2-3; the match to TRBD2 covers 8 bases. The CDR3 length is 15 residues. Trimming cost V 6 bases and J 6 bases; bases outside gene matches: 11. The CDR3 is CASSPSGLATDTQYF. The CDR3 nucleotides read TGTGCCAGCAGCCCTTCCGGACTAGCAACCGATACGCAGTATTTT.

V usage is TRBV7-9 and J usage is TRBJ1-5; unclear D gene. CDR1 and CDR2 from the germline V gene are SEHNR and FQNEAQ (reference sequence). This CDR3 contains 17 residues. Between the trimmed V and J ends, which lost 0 bases and 1 base, there was a span of 13 bases. The CDR3 DNA reads TGTGCCAGCAGCTTAGCGAGGTGGAGTTCGAGCAATCAGCCCCAGCATTTT. Translation: CASSLARWSSSNQPQHF.

Only a few counts were recorded for this clonotype. The chain recombines TRBV13 with TRBJ2-1; tentative D call: TRBD2 (6 bases). Deletions cut 0 bases from V and 15 bases from J, with 24 bases between. The CDR3 length is 16 residues. Germline V gene lookup returns CDR1 PRHDT and CDR2 FYEKMQ (reference sequence). This CDR3 is CASSLGRSGLSLEGFF. As DNA, the CDR3 is TGTGCCAGCAGCTTAGGCCGGTCGGGTCTCTCTCTGGAGGGGTTCTTC.

This clonotype has ten or more counts. V usage is TRBV19 and J usage is TRBJ2-2, with TRBD2 matching 10 bases. Germline lookup yields CDR1 LNHDA and CDR2 SQIVND (reference sequence). J lost 4 bases, V lost 3 bases, and 11 bases had no gene match. This CDR3 has 18 residues. The chain's CDR3 is CASSIRLAGALGTGELFF. CDR3 DNA: TGTGCCAGTAGTATTCGCCTAGCGGGAGCTTTGGGCACCGGGGAGCTGTTTTTT.

The chain recombines TRBV29-1 with TRBJ2-3; 7 bases fit TRBD2. This CDR3 spans 13 amino acids. The ends lost 5 bases at V and 2 bases at J; junction bases unmatched: 4. Per the germline V gene, CDR1 is SQVTM and CDR2 is ANQGSEA. The CDR3 nucleotides are TGCAGCGTTACAGCGGGACCCACAGATACGCAGTATTTT. It is translated as CSVTAGPTDTQYF.

The rearrangement uses TRBV3-1 and TRBJ2-7; 9 nucleotides line up with TRBD2. Germline V CDR1 and CDR2: LGHDT, YNNKEL (reference sequence). The V segment lost 3 bases and the J segment 3 bases; nucleotides outside the gene matches: 6. This CDR3 spans 15 amino acids. The CDR3, as DNA: TGTGCCAGCAGCCAGACTAGCGGAGGACTCTACGAGCAGTACTTC. Protein sequence: CASSQTSGGLYEQYF.

In this sample, this clonotype turned up once. The rearrangement uses TRBV2 and TRBJ2-4, with D hard to call. CDR1 and CDR2 from the germline V gene are SNHLY and FYNNEI. The CDR3 contains 13 residues. V lost 4 bases, J lost 9 bases, and 13 bases lay in between. CDR3 in amino acids: CASSGMGTGIQYF. In DNA form, the CDR3 reads TGTGCCAGCAGTGGAATGGGCACGGGCATTCAGTACTTC.

In its sample, this clonotype was seen many times. The V gene is TRBV2, the J gene TRBJ2-3; D not certain. V lost 10 bases to trimming and J lost 3 bases, with 14 bases between them. The CDR3 totals 13 residues. In germline, CDR1 is SNHLY, CDR2 FYNNEI. CDR3 amino acids: CATRRSVTDTQYF. CDR3 nucleotide sequence: TGTGCCACGAGGCGGAGCGTGACAGATACGCAGTATTTT.

A remark on this clonotype: This may come from a read error, since a much larger clone is one base off. The genes are TRBV12-3 or TRBV12-4 and TRBJ2-5, with 11 bases identical to TRBD2. The CDR3 spans 16 residues. J lost 2 bases, V lost 7 bases, and 9 bases had no gene match. CDR3 loop: CASIQTSGSYQETQYF. CDR3 sequence (DNA): TGTGCCAGCATCCAAACTAGCGGGAGTTATCAAGAGACCCAGTACTTC.

This clonotype has at least ten counts. The rearrangement joins TRBV6-5 to TRBJ2-5; a weak D match, TRBD2 (6 bases). This CDR3 has 13 amino acids. Germline V lookup: CDR1 MNHEY, CDR2 SVGAGI. V was shortened by 2 bases and J by 4 bases, with 8 bases between the two germline ends. CDR3 region: CASSYRLVETQYF. The CDR3 region has the DNA TGTGCCAGCAGTTACCGACTAGTAGAGACCCAGTACTTC.

This clonotype was recorded at least ten times. The V gene is TRBV7-9, the J gene TRBJ2-3; 8 bases map to TRBD2. There are 15 residues in the CDR3. J lost 6 bases, V lost 3 bases, and 8 bases had no gene match. The germline V gene has CDR1 SEHNR and CDR2 FQNEAQ (reference sequence). This CDR3 reads CASSLGLGLKDTQYF. In nucleotides, the CDR3 is TGTGCCAGCAGCTTGGGACTAGGTTTGAAGGATACGCAGTATTTT. The full variable domain, its missing parts supplied by reference TRBV7-9 and TRBJ2-3, is DTGVSQNPRHKITKRGQNVTFRCDPISEHNRLYWYRQTLGQGPEFLTYFQNEAQLEKSRLLSDRFSAERPKGSFSTLEIQRTEQGDSAMYLCASSLGLGLKDTQYFGPGTRLTVL.

The chain couples TRBV28 to TRBJ2-7; tentative D call: TRBD1 (6 bases). The germline CDR1 and CDR2 sequences are MDHEN and SYDVKM. V lost 4 bases and J 3 bases, leaving 19 bases between the germline ends. This CDR3 is 16 amino acids long. CDR3 DNA sequence: TGTGCCAGCAGTTCCGTGTCGGGACACCCGTTCTACGAGCAGTACTTC. Translating gives CASSSVSGHPFYEQYF.

This clonotype was observed many times. V gene TRBV11-2 combines with J gene TRBJ2-1, with 10 bases lining up with TRBD1. Germline V lookup: CDR1 SGHAT, CDR2 FQNNGV. The trim removed 3 bases at V and 7 bases at J, leaving 18 bases unmatched. This CDR3 has 19 amino acids. This CDR3 reads CASSLGQGRNLRVSNEQFF. In DNA, the CDR3 is TGTGCCAGCAGCTTGGGACAGGGGCGCAACCTACGTGTTTCAAATGAGCAGTTCTTC.

This clonotype was observed a few times. The chain recombines TRBV2 with TRBJ1-4, with TRBD1 as a possible D gene (5 bases). The CDR3 is 15 residues long. Trimming removed 7 bases at V and 0 bases at J, with 12 bases between. CDR1 is SNHLY and CDR2 is FYNNEI in the germline V gene. CDR3 in amino acids: CASTFTGPTNEKLFF. CDR3 bases: TGTGCCAGCACCTTCACAGGACCAACTAATGAAAAACTGTTTTTT.

On this clonotype itself: A much bigger clone sits one base away, suggesting this may be a read error. The chain is built from TRBV11-2 and TRBJ1-2; unclear D gene. CDR3 length equals 13 residues. Germline CDR1 and CDR2: SGHAT and FQNNGV. The CDR3, as DNA: TGTGCCAGCAGCTTAGGGGCAGACTATGGCTGCACCTTC. Translation: CASSLGADYGCTF.

This clonotype was seen a handful of times. The chain couples TRBV10-3 to TRBJ2-2; weak D call: TRBD1 (5 bases). Germline V lookup: CDR1 ENHRY, CDR2 SYGVKD. The CDR3 covers 16 residues. V was cut by 0 bases and J by 6 bases, with 14 bases left in between. CDR3 sequence reads: CAISESGNRNAGELFF. Here the CDR3 DNA reads TGTGCCATCAGTGAGTCGGGGAACAGGAATGCCGGGGAGCTGTTTTTT.

This clonotype appeared a few times. V is TRBV29-1 and J is TRBJ1-5, with D maybe TRBD1 (5 bases). Trimming took off 2 bases at V and 6 bases at J, with 11 bases between the two ends. The CDR3 runs to 13 residues. Germline values: CDR1 SQVTM, CDR2 ANQGSEA. The chain's CDR3 is CSVEFPGGQPQHF. Written as DNA, the CDR3 is TGCAGCGTTGAATTTCCCGGGGGTCAGCCCCAGCATTTT.

The CDR3 loop is CASSLRPPGLAGEIGGELFF. CDR3 coding DNA: TGTGCCAGCAGCTTAAGGCCCCCTGGACTAGCGGGAGAGATTGGCGGGGAGCTGTTTTTT. The chain uses TRBV7-3 and TRBJ2-2; 13 bases match TRBD2. The V segment lost 1 base and the J segment 7 bases; nucleotides outside the gene matches: 15. Germline CDR1 reads SGHTA; CDR2 reads FQGTGA. The CDR3 is made up of 20 amino acids.

In this sample, this clonotype turned up a few times. The V and J genes are TRBV2 and TRBJ1-5; D gene uncertain. The V end was cut by 6 bases, the J end by 4 bases, with 16 bases between. Germline assignment: CDR1 SNHLY and CDR2 FYNNEI. The CDR3 runs 15 residues. CDR3 coding DNA: TGTGCCAGCAGCGGACGAATCCTGGGGAATCAGCCCCAGCATTTT. Its protein product is CASSGRILGNQPQHF.

In its sample, this clonotype was seen many times. This chain joins TRBV3-1 and TRBJ2-7, with D perhaps matching TRBD2 (5 bases). This CDR3 is built from 15 residues. V was cut by 4 bases and J by 3 bases, with 16 bases left in between. Germline V gene data show CDR1 as LGHDT and CDR2 as YNNKEL (reference sequence). CDR3 nucleotide sequence: TGTGCCAGCAGCCCGAGCGGACCGGGGAGCTACGAGCAGTACTTC. This codes for CASSPSGPGSYEQYF.

The chain couples TRBV5-6 to TRBJ1-3, with D hard to call. Germline lookup yields CDR1 SGHDT and CDR2 YYEEEE. The CDR3 is made up of 15 amino acids. V was clipped by 4 bases and J by 0 bases, with 11 bases between them. The CDR3 sequence: CASSLRPSSGNTIYF. The CDR3 nucleotides are TGTGCCAGCAGCCTGCGGCCTAGCTCTGGAAACACCATATATTTT. The whole variable domain, remainder taken from reference TRBV5-6 and TRBJ1-3, is DAGVTQSPTHLIKTRGQQVTLRCSPKSGHDTVSWYQQALGQGPQFIFQYYEEEERQRGNFPDRFSGHQFPNYSSELNVNALLLGDSALYLCASSLRPSSGNTIYFGEGSWLTVV.

This clonotype was counted at least ten times. The chain recombines TRBV27 with TRBJ2-7; D is ambiguous. V shed 6 bases and J shed 0 bases, with 12 bases lying between them. The germline gives CDR1 MNHEY, CDR2 SMNVEV (reference sequence). CDR3 length equals 14 residues. CDR3 sequence (DNA): TGTGCCAGCAGGGGGTTTAGGAGCTCCTACGAGCAGTACTTC. As protein: CASRGFRSSYEQYF.

This clonotype was seen repeatedly, ten times or more. The V gene is TRBV5-6, the J gene TRBJ2-7; the D gene is possibly TRBD2 (6 bases). The CDR3 consists of 13 residues. Trimming pared 4 bases from V and 6 bases from J, leaving 14 bases between. Germline V gene data show CDR1 as SGHDT and CDR2 as YYEEEE. This CDR3 reads CASSGDFFGEQYF. The CDR3 bases are TGTGCCAGCAGCGGGGACTTTTTCGGCGAGCAGTACTTC. Supplemented by reference TRBV5-6 and TRBJ2-7, the full variable domain reads DAGVTQSPTHLIKTRGQQVTLRCSPKSGHDTVSWYQQALGQGPQFIFQYYEEEERQRGNFPDRFSGHQFPNYSSELNVNALLLGDSALYLCASSGDFFGEQYFGPGTRLTVT.

This clonotype was found many times. J is TRBJ2-3 and V is TRBV3-1; D might be TRBD1 or TRBD2, each matching 5 bases. V shed 0 bases and J shed 4 bases, with 11 bases lying between them. CDR1 LGHDT and CDR2 YNNKEL come from the germline V gene (reference sequence). The CDR3 has 15 amino acids. CDR3 coding DNA: TGTGCCAGCAGCCAAGAAGCAGGGACCTCAGATACGCAGTATTTT. It is translated as CASSQEAGTSDTQYF.

CDR3 sequence reads: CATSDPKTQGGGQETQYF. The CDR3 region has the DNA TGTGCCACCAGTGACCCAAAGACACAGGGAGGGGGTCAAGAGACCCAGTACTTC. This rearrangement joins TRBV24-1 to TRBJ2-5, with a weak D call TRBD2 (7 bases). Deletions cut 4 bases from V and 2 bases from J, with 22 bases between. Germline values: CDR1 KGHDR, CDR2 SFDVKD. This CDR3 has 18 amino acids.

This clonotype was observed a handful of times. This CDR3 reads CASSGTGGAYNSPLHF. CDR3 bases: TGCGCCAGCAGCGGGACAGGGGGCGCGTATAATTCACCCCTCCACTTT. The J gene is TRBJ1-6, the V gene TRBV5-1, with 12 positions matching TRBD1. Germline assignment: CDR1 SGHRS and CDR2 YFSETQ. With 4 bases clipped from V and 4 bases from J, the junction kept 3 bases outside the gene matches. The CDR3 covers 16 residues.